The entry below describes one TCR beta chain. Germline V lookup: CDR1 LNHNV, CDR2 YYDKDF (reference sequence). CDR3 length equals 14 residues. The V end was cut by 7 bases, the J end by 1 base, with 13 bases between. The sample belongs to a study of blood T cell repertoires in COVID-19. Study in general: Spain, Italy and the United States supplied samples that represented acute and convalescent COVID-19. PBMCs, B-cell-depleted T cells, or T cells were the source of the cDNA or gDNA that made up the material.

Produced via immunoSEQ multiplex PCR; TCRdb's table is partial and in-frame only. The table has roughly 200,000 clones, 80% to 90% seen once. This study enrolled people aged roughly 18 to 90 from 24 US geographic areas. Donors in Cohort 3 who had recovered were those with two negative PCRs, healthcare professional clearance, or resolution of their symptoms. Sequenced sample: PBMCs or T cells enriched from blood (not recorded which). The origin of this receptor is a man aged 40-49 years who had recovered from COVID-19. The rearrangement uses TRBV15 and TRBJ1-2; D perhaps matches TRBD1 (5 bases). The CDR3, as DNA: TGTGCCACCACTCGCGGGGGGTATAACTATGGCTACACCTTC. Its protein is CATTRGGYNYGYTF.